This TCR beta chain was obtained from a study of blood T cell repertoires in COVID-19 (dated by TCRdb to between 2020 and 2021). Regarding the research as a whole: Collaborator samples came from the United States, Italy and Spain and covered acute and convalescent phases of COVID-19. The material from the prospective study consisted of cDNA or gDNA derived from T cells, B-cell-depleted T cells, or PBMCs. The dataset comprised deeply sampled blood TCRbeta repertoires from subjects exposed to, actively infected with, or recovered from COVID-19. The repertoires were made available in a free public database intended to serve as a resource for research on the immune response to SARS-CoV-2. Samples came from the ongoing ImmuneRACE study (first 160 participants) plus 1,254 subjects from 6 global collaborators. Sample metadata almost always included a de-identified subject ID, COVID-19 status, age in years and sex. HLA class I and class II types, where available, came from metadata supplied by the sample provider rather than from assay-based typing. The investigation overall reported the following: How much clinical and demographic metadata was included differed by source and by participant, and the metadata was provided uncurated.

Each collaborating institution followed its own protocols to collect whole blood in K2EDTA tubes. For TCRbeta analysis, collaborators shipped samples as frozen whole blood, isolated PBMCs, or DNA extracted from either of those sample types. As concerns this clone: No cognate antigen has been identified for it. Qualities for individual bases were not recorded, and no much larger clone is one base off.

The immunoSEQ Assay, a bias-controlled multiplex PCR, was used to amplify TCRbeta CDR3 regions from genomic DNA. The authors processed their data as follows. The number of nucleated cells in each sample was estimated from the amplification of reference gene primers within the assay. To quantify the absolute abundance of each unique TCRbeta CDR3 rearrangement, sequence reads were collapsed and filtered. For each sample, productive Simpson clonality was calculated as the square root of Simpson's diversity index over productive rearrangements. TCRdb retrieved this table from immuneACCESS and kept in-frame rearrangements only. Not all clones are present; in checked studies, unresolved V genes account for under half, and no reason is known for the remainder. V and J calls and clone size are as listed in that table; D and trimming were resolved from the DNA. This sample holds around 20,000 clones; around nine tenths were observed only once. The ten top clones hold more than 9.5% of the sample.

CDR1 and CDR2 (SGHRS, YFSETQ) derive from the germline V gene. V and J lose 5 bases and 2 bases, and a span of 11 bases separates them. Spanning cysteine to phenylalanine, the CDR3 consists of 15 amino acids. Only the CDR3 DNA stays, 45 bases, in frame from base 1. The material sequenced was peripheral blood. The rearranged chain carries TRBV5-1 and TRBJ1-6, with TRBD1 tentatively as D gene (5 bases match). The TCR sequence derives from a human donor in a cohort sampled during active COVID-19. DNA sequence: TGCGCCAGCAGTTCTTCAGGGACCTATAATTCACCCCTCCACTTT. Translation gives CASSSSGTYNSPLHF.